This T cell receptor (beta chain) appears in the sequencing data of a study of human T cells and chemical hapten exposure. Comments on this clonotype: A much larger clone differs from this one at a single base, so this may be a read error.

From germline, CDR1 is LGHNA and CDR2 YNFKEQ. The CDR3 has 15 residues. The time point was: patch test 2, 6 weeks after DPC sensitization. Treatment given: therapeutic diphenylcyclopropenone sensitization with weekly scalp DPC. TCRdb redid the calling of the RACE reads with MiXCR, one entry per CDR3 protein. The data contain over 70,000 distinct CDR3 sequences, approximately 10% of them seen just once; the ten biggest clones take up about 1.6%. The origin of this receptor is a man between 18 and 35 years old with alopecia areata. Some clones in this sample may be carry-over from other donors' samples. The chain uses TRBV4-2 and TRBJ2-5; 8 bases match TRBD1. The input for sequencing was whole blood, taken in connection with sensitization to the hapten diphenylcyclopropenone (DPC). The CDR3 sequence: CASGQENRGVETQYF. CDR3 DNA: TGTGCCAGCGGCCAAGAGAACAGGGGGGTGGAGACCCAGTACTTC.